A selection of T cell receptor beta chains follows, all from one sample in a study of identical twins. TCRdb independently ran MiXCR on the 5' RACE reads; one entry per CDR3 protein. This table holds about 390,000 distinct CDR3 sequences, approximately 9.1% found once. Sequences were obtained from naive T cells sorted from blood. Receptors originate from a woman aged 45-59 years in good health. The CDR3 runs from the conserved cysteine through the conserved F or W. The D gene is left open where the match is weak. Where a row states a size, it is once, few, many or the class of an expanded clone; other rows omit it.

size: many; V: TRBV29-1; D: NA; J: TRBJ1-6; DNA: TGCAGTTACCGACCGGGACGCCTCCATTCACCCCTCCACTTT; CDR3: CSYRPGRLHSPLHF
size: many; V: TRBV4-2; D: NA; J: TRBJ2-1; DNA: TGTGCCAGCAGCGAGGGGCTTAATGAGCAGTTCTTC; CDR3: CASSEGLNEQFF
size: many; V: TRBV5-1; D: TRBD1; J: TRBJ2-7; DNA: TGCGCCAGCAGCCTGGGACAGGACCCCTCCTACGAGCAGTACTTC; CDR3: CASSLGQDPSYEQYF
size: few; V: TRBV29-1; D: TRBD1; J: TRBJ1-5; DNA: TGCAGCGTTGTACAGGGGACCCATCAGCCCCAGCATTTT; CDR3: CSVVQGTHQPQHF
size: NA; V: TRBV24-1; D: NA; J: TRBJ2-3; DNA: TGTGCCACCAGTCCCCATCTTACAGATACGCAGTATTTT; CDR3: CATSPHLTDTQYF
size: few; V: TRBV20-1; D: NA; J: TRBJ2-3; DNA: TGCAGTGCTAGAGGGCCCTGGGGGCGTAGCACAGATACGCAGTATTTT; CDR3: CSARGPWGRSTDTQYF
size: many; V: TRBV12-3/TRBV12-4; D: NA; J: TRBJ1-1; DNA: TGTGCCAGCAGTTTACAACAGTGGGTGAACACTGAAGCTTTCTTT; CDR3: CASSLQQWVNTEAFF
size: many; V: TRBV12-3/TRBV12-4; D: NA; J: TRBJ2-3; DNA: TGTGCCAGCAGTTTTGGGGGACGAGCAGATACGCAGTATTTT; CDR3: CASSFGGRADTQYF
size: few; V: TRBV20-1; D: TRBD2; J: TRBJ2-3; DNA: TGCAGTGCTAGACAAACACTAGCGGGAGTGGGAGATACGCAGTATTTT; CDR3: CSARQTLAGVGDTQYF
size: many; V: TRBV12-3/TRBV12-4; D: NA; J: TRBJ2-2; DNA: TGTGCCACCCAGGATGGCCGTTGGACCGGGGAGCTGTTTTTT; CDR3: CATQDGRWTGELFF
size: NA; V: TRBV20-1; D: NA; J: TRBJ1-2; DNA: TGCAGTGCCAAGACACCCTATGGCTACACCTTC; CDR3: CSAKTPYGYTF
size: NA; V: TRBV10-3; D: NA; J: TRBJ1-1; DNA: TGTGCCATCAGCTGGACAGAGAACACTGAAGCTTTCTTT; CDR3: CAISWTENTEAFF
size: NA; V: TRBV4-1; D: NA; J: TRBJ1-5; DNA: TGCGCCAGCAGCCAAGAGTTCCCAGGAACCGGTAATCAGCCCCAGCATTTT; CDR3: CASSQEFPGTGNQPQHF
size: NA; V: TRBV11-2; D: NA; J: TRBJ2-5; DNA: TGTGCCAGCAGCTTAGATCCCCCATCCGGGTGGGAGACCCAGTACTTC; CDR3: CASSLDPPSGWETQYF
size: NA; V: TRBV20-1; D: NA; J: TRBJ2-4; DNA: TGCAGTGCCACCCCCTACAGGGCACCGTTAGCCAAAAACATTCAGTACTTC; CDR3: CSATPYRAPLAKNIQYF
size: few; V: TRBV7-9; D: NA; J: TRBJ2-7; DNA: TGTGCCAGCAGCTCCTTTCGGGGCCCCTCCTACGAGCAGTACTTC; CDR3: CASSSFRGPSYEQYF
size: NA; V: TRBV4-2; D: TRBD2; J: TRBJ2-1; DNA: TGTGCCAGCAGCCTAAGCGTGATTAGCGGGAGGGAGCAGTTCTTC; CDR3: CASSLSVISGREQFF
size: many; V: TRBV27; D: NA; J: TRBJ1-2; DNA: TGTGCCACCTCTCAGGGTCTTGGCTACACCTTC; CDR3: CATSQGLGYTF
size: many; V: TRBV27; D: NA; J: TRBJ1-1; DNA: TGTGCCAGCAGTTTATCCGAGGGACATATCCGAACTGAAGCTTTCTTT; CDR3: CASSLSEGHIRTEAFF
size: few; V: TRBV12-5; D: NA; J: TRBJ1-4; DNA: TGTGCTAGTGGCCGCAGAGGGGGACGGCTTAATGAAAAACTGTTTTTT; CDR3: CASGRRGGRLNEKLFF
size: few; V: TRBV15; D: TRBD1; J: TRBJ2-1; DNA: TGTGCCACCAGCAGAGAGACAGGGGGCTATGAGCAGTTCTTC; CDR3: CATSRETGGYEQFF
size: NA; V: TRBV12-3/TRBV12-4; D: NA; J: TRBJ1-5; DNA: TGTGCCAGCAGTTTACGGCAGGTGAATCAGCCCCAGCATTTT; CDR3: CASSLRQVNQPQHF
size: NA; V: TRBV15; D: NA; J: TRBJ2-5; DNA: TGTGCCACCAGCTTCGACGGCGAAGAGACCCAGTACTTC; CDR3: CATSFDGEETQYF
size: once; V: TRBV6-1; D: NA; J: TRBJ1-5; DNA: TGTGCCAGCAGCACAGGGCCGAACCAGCCCCAGCATTTT; CDR3: CASSTGPNQPQHF
size: many; V: TRBV5-1; D: TRBD2; J: TRBJ2-1; DNA: TGTGCCAGCAGCTTAGAAAGCGGGAGAGTATACAATGAGCAGTTCTTC; CDR3: CASSLESGRVYNEQFF
size: few; V: TRBV5-1; D: NA; J: TRBJ2-1; DNA: TGCGCCAGCAGCTTGTTCGCAGGAAAGCTGAACAATGAGCAGTTCTTC; CDR3: CASSLFAGKLNNEQFF
size: few; V: TRBV12-3/TRBV12-4; D: NA; J: TRBJ2-1; DNA: TGTGCCAGCAGTTTAAGCCGGAGTAGGCCTGAGCAGTTCTTC; CDR3: CASSLSRSRPEQFF